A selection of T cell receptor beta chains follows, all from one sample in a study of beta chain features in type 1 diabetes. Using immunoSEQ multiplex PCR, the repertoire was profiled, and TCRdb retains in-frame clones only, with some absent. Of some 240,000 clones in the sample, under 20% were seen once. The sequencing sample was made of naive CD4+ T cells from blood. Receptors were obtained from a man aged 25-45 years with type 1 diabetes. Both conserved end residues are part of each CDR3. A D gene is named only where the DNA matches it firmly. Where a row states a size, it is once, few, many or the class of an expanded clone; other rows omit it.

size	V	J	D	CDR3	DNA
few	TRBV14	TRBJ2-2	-	CASSQDLDTGELFF	TGTGCCAGCAGCCAAGACCTGGACACCGGGGAGCTGTTTTTT
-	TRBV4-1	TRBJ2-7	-	CASSQRTDSYEQYF	TGCGCCAGCAGCCAACGGACGGACTCCTACGAGCAGTACTTC
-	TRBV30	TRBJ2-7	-	CAWTLIHEQYF	TGTGCCTGGACTCTTATCCACGAGCAGTACTTC
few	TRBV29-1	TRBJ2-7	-	CSVVPGPGNEQYF	TGCAGCGTGGTACCCGGGCCCGGGAACGAGCAGTACTTC
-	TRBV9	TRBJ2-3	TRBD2	CASSSPHGTSGTDTQYF	TGTGCCAGCAGCTCTCCTCATGGGACTAGCGGCACAGATACGCAGTATTTT
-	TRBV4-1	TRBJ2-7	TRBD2	CASSPQISGRAYEQYF	TGCGCCAGCAGCCCACAAATTAGCGGGAGGGCTTACGAGCAGTACTTC
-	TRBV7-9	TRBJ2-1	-	CASSFSGLNNEQFF	TGTGCCAGCAGCTTTAGCGGACTTAACAATGAGCAGTTCTTC
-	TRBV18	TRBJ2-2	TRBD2	CASSPSPGLAGGSNTGELFF	TGTGCCAGCTCGCCATCGCCGGGACTAGCGGGAGGTTCTAACACCGGGGAGCTGTTTTTT
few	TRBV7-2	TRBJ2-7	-	CASSLGISSYEQYF	TGTGCCAGCAGCTTAGGAATTAGCTCCTACGAGCAGTACTTC
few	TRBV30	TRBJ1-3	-	CAWRRHLSSGNTIYF	TGTGCCTGGAGGAGACACCTGAGCTCTGGAAACACCATATATTTT
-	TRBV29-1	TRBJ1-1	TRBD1	CSVGTGDRAFF	TGCAGCGTAGGGACAGGGGATCGAGCTTTCTTT
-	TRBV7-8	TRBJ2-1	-	CASSLGSYSYNEQFF	TGTGCCAGCAGCTTAGGTAGCTACTCCTACAATGAGCAGTTCTTC
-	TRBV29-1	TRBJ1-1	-	CSVGTGLPPMNTEAFF	TGCAGCGTGGGCACAGGGCTACCTCCGATGAACACTGAAGCTTTCTTT
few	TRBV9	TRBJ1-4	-	CASSVFSTNEKLFF	TGTGCCAGCAGCGTGTTCTCAACTAATGAAAAACTGTTTTTT
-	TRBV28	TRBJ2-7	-	CASSSRWQGNEQYF	TGTGCCAGCAGTTCCCGGTGGCAGGGCAACGAGCAGTACTTC
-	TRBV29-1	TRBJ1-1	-	CSVVSPGNTEAFF	TGCAGCGTTGTCTCCCCAGGGAACACTGAAGCTTTCTTT
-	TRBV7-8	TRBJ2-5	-	CASSSLQGREETQYF	TGTGCCAGCAGCTCCCTTCAGGGGAGGGAAGAGACCCAGTACTTC
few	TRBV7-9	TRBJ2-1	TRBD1	CASSSDDRGRNEQFF	TGTGCCAGCAGCTCCGACGACAGGGGTCGCAATGAGCAGTTCTTC
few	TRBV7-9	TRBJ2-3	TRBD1	CASGQVEDTQYF	TGTGCCAGCGGACAGGTTGAAGATACGCAGTATTTT
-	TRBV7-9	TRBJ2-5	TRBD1	CASNLQGGQETQYF	TGTGCCAGCAACCTACAGGGGGGACAAGAGACCCAGTACTTC
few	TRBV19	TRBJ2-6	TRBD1	CASRTGKLSGANVLTF	TGTGCCAGCCGGACAGGAAAGCTATCTGGGGCCAACGTCCTGACTTTC
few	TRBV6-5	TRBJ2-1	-	CASRYGTYYNEQFF	TGTGCCAGCAGATACGGGACCTACTACAATGAGCAGTTCTTC
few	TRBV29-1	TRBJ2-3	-	CSVEIQGADTQYF	TGCAGCGTGGAAATACAGGGCGCAGATACGCAGTATTTT
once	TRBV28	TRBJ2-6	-	CASSFPGANVLTF	TGTGCCAGCAGTTTCCCCGGGGCCAACGTCCTGACTTTC
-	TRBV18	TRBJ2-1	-	CASSFGTVDNEQFF	TGTGCCAGCTCCTTCGGGACCGTGGACAATGAGCAGTTCTTC
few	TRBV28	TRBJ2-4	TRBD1	CASIPPANPGQTEF	TGTGCCAGCATCCCCCCGGCCAACCCGGGACAGACCGAATTC
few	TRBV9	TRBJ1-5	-	CASTISGDPNQPQHF	TGTGCCAGCACCATTAGTGGGGACCCCAATCAGCCCCAGCATTTT
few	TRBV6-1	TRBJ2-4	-	CASSETAKNIQYF	TGTGCCAGCAGCGAGACAGCCAAAAACATTCAGTACTTC
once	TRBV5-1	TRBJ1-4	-	CASSRAGETNEKLFF	TGCGCCAGCAGCCGAGCAGGGGAAACTAATGAAAAACTGTTTTTT
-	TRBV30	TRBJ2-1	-	CAWGNEQFF	TGTGCCTGGGGCAATGAGCAGTTCTTC
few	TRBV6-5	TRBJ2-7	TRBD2	CASSTTSGNSYEQYF	TGTGCCAGCAGCACTACTAGCGGGAACTCCTACGAGCAGTACTTC
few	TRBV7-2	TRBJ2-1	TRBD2	CASSLGYRTSSYNEQFF	TGTGCCAGCAGCTTAGGGTATAGGACTAGCTCCTACAATGAGCAGTTCTTC
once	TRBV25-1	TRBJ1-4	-	CASSARDVRGEKLFF	TGTGCCAGCAGTGCACGGGACGTTAGAGGCGAAAAACTGTTTTTT
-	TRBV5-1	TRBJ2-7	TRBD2	CASSLGTSLAEQYF	TGCGCCAGCAGCTTGGGGACTAGTTTGGCCGAGCAGTACTTC
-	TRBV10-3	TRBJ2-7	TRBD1	CAIRDREYEQYF	TGTGCCATCAGGGACAGGGAGTACGAGCAGTACTTC
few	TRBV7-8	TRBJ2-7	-	CASSLDEASASYEQYF	TGTGCCAGCAGCTTAGATGAAGCTAGCGCCTCCTACGAGCAGTACTTC
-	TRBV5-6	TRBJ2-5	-	CASSLIRGTQYF	TGTGCCAGCAGCTTGATAAGGGGGACCCAGTACTTC
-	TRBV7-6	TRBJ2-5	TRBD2	CASSLTSGEETQYF	TGTGCCAGCAGCTTAACTAGCGGGGAAGAGACCCAGTACTTC
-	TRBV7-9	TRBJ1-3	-	CASSLGSGNTIYF	TGTGCCAGCAGCTTAGGGTCTGGAAACACCATATATTTT
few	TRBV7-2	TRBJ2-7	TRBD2	CASSKARLAASYEQYF	TGTGCCAGCAGCAAAGCACGACTAGCCGCTTCCTACGAGCAGTACTTC
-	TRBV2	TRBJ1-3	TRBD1	CASRGQRSGNTIYF	TGTGCCAGCAGGGGACAGCGCTCTGGAAACACCATATATTTT
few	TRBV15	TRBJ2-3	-	CATSRQGVEDTQYF	TGTGCCACCAGCAGACAGGGAGTGGAAGATACGCAGTATTTT
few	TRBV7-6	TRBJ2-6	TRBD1	CASSPRGLGANVLTF	TGTGCCAGCAGCCCTAGGGGGCTCGGGGCCAACGTCCTGACTTTC
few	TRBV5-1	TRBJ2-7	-	CASRVGTESYEQYF	TGCGCCAGCAGGGTCGGGACCGAGTCCTACGAGCAGTACTTC
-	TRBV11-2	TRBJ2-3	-	CASSKQTDTQYF	TGTGCCAGCAGTAAACAAACAGATACGCAGTATTTT
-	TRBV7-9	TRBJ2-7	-	CASSFDIGYEQYF	TGTGCCAGCAGCTTTGACATAGGCTACGAGCAGTACTTC
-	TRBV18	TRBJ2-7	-	CASLQTGANGEQYF	TGTGCCAGCTTGCAGACGGGAGCTAACGGAGAGCAGTACTTC
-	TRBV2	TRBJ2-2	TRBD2	CASSREGGKNTGELFF	TGTGCCAGCAGTCGGGAGGGCGGAAAGAACACCGGGGAGCTGTTTTTT
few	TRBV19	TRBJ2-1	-	CASSIRAGLVNEQFF	TGTGCCAGTAGTATAAGGGCAGGGCTGGTCAATGAGCAGTTCTTC
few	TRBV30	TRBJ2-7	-	CAWSGQGTRGTYEQYF	TGTGCCTGGAGTGGACAGGGGACTAGAGGCACCTACGAGCAGTACTTC
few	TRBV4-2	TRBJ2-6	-	CASSPGNSGANVLTF	TGTGCCAGCAGCCCGGGGAACTCTGGGGCCAACGTCCTGACTTTC
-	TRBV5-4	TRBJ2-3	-	CASSLGGTDTQYF	TGTGCCAGCAGCTTGGGCGGCACAGATACGCAGTATTTT